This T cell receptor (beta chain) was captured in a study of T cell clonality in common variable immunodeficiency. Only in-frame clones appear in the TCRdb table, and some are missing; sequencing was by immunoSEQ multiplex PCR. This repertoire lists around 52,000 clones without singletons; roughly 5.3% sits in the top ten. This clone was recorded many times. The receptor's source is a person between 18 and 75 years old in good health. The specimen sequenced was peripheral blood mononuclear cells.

CDR3 bases read: TGTGCCAGCAGCAGTCCGTACAGACAGGAAAAA. As protein: CASSSPYRQEK. The whole CDR3 sequence is CASSSPYRQEKLFF. The gene calls are TRBV7-6 and TRBJ1-4, with TRBD1 as a possible D gene (5 bases). Sequencing ends 3 residues short of the CDR3 end; the germline J gene provides the rest. CDR3 length: 14 amino acids. V was cut by 5 bases and J by 8 bases, with 15 bases left in between. In germline, CDR1 is SGHVS, CDR2 FNYEAQ. Variable domain in full (rest from reference TRBV7-6 and TRBJ1-4): GAGVSQSPRYKVTKRGQDVALRCDPISGHVSLYWYRQALGQGPEFLTYFNYEAQQDKSGLPNDRFSAERPEGSISTLTIQRTEQRDSAMYRCASSSPYRQEKLFFGSGTQLSVL.